Sequencing of this TCR beta chain was carried out in a study of CD8+ T cells in alopecia areata. RNA extraction was followed by reverse transcription into cDNA, which acted as the sequencing template. The assay was immunoSEQ multiplex PCR, and TCRdb's table has in-frame clones only and misses some. Of 50,000 to 80,000 clones listed, around 40% were seen once; the top ten hold roughly 51%. Germline-derived CDR1 and CDR2 are MGHDK and SYGVNS. The CDR3 is 11 residues long. V gave up 4 bases and J gave up 7 bases, with 7 bases separating them. This chain connects TRBV25-1 to TRBJ1-1, with unresolved D. This TCR was sampled from a human donor with alopecia areata. Sequenced: NKG2D-low CD8+ T cells sorted from blood. CDR3 amino acids: CASSAVNEAFF. The CDR3 DNA sequence: TGTGCCAGCAGTGCCGTCAATGAAGCTTTCTTT. The full variable domain, its missing parts supplied by reference TRBV25-1 and TRBJ1-1, is EADIYQTPRYLVIGTGKKITLECSQTMGHDKMYWYQQDPGMELHLIHYSYGVNSTEKGDLSSESTVSRIRTEHFPLTLESARPSHTSQYLCASSAVNEAFFGQGTRLTVV.